These 22 T cell receptor beta chains were all obtained from the same sample, sequenced in a study of T-cell reconstitution after alpha-beta-depleted transplantation in children. The TCRbeta library was prepared with unique molecular identifiers. TCRdb re-analysed the PCR reads in MiXCR, keeping a single row per CDR3 protein. The profile shows about 110,000 distinct CDR3 sequences, around a tenth of them singletons. Sequencing was performed on PBMCs from the stem cell graft donor, taken from the stem cell graft. The receptors come from a human donor who donated a stem cell graft to a child with acute lymphoblastic leukemia.

This clonotype was detected many times. The rearrangement uses TRBV5-1 and TRBJ1-1; D is undetermined. Germline-derived CDR1 and CDR2 are SGHRS and YFSETQ. This CDR3 comprises 13 residues. Trimming removed 0 bases from V and 6 bases from J, with 9 bases in between. The CDR3 nucleotides read TGCGCCAGCAGCTTGGCGGGGAAGGCTGAAGCTTTCTTT. Amino acids: CASSLAGKAEAFF.

The chain combines TRBV24-1 with TRBJ2-3; 10 nucleotides align to TRBD1. The CDR3 runs 15 residues. V dropped 3 bases and J dropped 6; count of bases not matched to a gene: 5. The germline V gene has CDR1 KGHDR and CDR2 SFDVKD. CDR3 bases: TGTGCCACCAGTGATCCAAGACAGGGGGCCGATACGCAGTATTTT. Translated, it gives CATSDPRQGADTQYF.

Ten or more counts support this clonotype. The chain is built from TRBV12-3 or TRBV12-4 and TRBJ2-1; 8 nucleotides agree with TRBD2. V gave up 1 base and J gave up 7 bases; unmatched junction bases: 9. The CDR3 has 16 amino acids. DNA for the CDR3: TGTGCCAGCAGTTTAGGGGTAGCGGGACCCGGAAATGAGCAGTTCTTC. Translated, it gives CASSLGVAGPGNEQFF.

This clonotype has at least ten counts. This chain connects TRBV5-4 to TRBJ1-1, with 7 positions matching TRBD1. From germline, CDR1 is SGHNT and CDR2 YYREEE (reference sequence). The CDR3 has 14 residues. V lost 5 bases and J lost 0; bases outside the gene matches: 4. Here the CDR3 DNA reads TGTGCCAGCAGATCGGGACAGATGAACACTGAAGCTTTCTTT. Its protein product is CASRSGQMNTEAFF. The full variable domain, rest sourced from reference TRBV5-4 and TRBJ1-1, is ETGVTQSPTHLIKTRGQQVTLRCSSQSGHNTVSWYQQALGQGPQFIFQYYREEENGRGNFPPRFSGLQFPNYSSELNVNALELDDSALYLCASRSGQMNTEAFFGQGTRLTVV.

This clonotype was counted many times. DNA for the CDR3: TGTGCCACCGGGACAGGGACCTACAATGAGCAGTTCTTC. Protein: CATGTGTYNEQFF. V gene TRBV5-6 combines with J gene TRBJ2-1; 9 bases map to TRBD1. Germline CDR1 and CDR2: SGHDT and YYEEEE. After removal of 9 bases from V and 2 bases from J, the junction contained 3 bases not matched to a gene. CDR3 size: 13 residues.

At least ten counts were recorded for this clonotype. The chain combines TRBV5-1 with TRBJ1-1; 8 nucleotides line up with TRBD1. The CDR3 totals 14 residues. Trimming removed 6 bases from V and 3 bases from J; junction bases left unmatched: 7. Per germline, CDR1 SGHRS and CDR2 YFSETQ. CDR3 region: CASNTLQGDTEAFF. CDR3 bases: TGCGCCAGCAATACCTTACAGGGGGACACTGAAGCTTTCTTT. Looking up the rest from reference TRBV5-1 and TRBJ1-1 gives the full variable domain: KAGVTQTPRYLIKTRGQQVTLSCSPISGHRSVSWYQQTPGQGLQFLFEYFSETQRNKGNFPGRFSGRQFSNSRSEMNVSTLELGDSALYLCASNTLQGDTEAFFGQGTRLTVV.

This clonotype has ten or more counts. This chain connects TRBV5-6 to TRBJ2-3; 10 nucleotides line up with TRBD2. The junction had 8 bases not matched to a gene; V was cut back by 4 bases and J by 3 bases. This CDR3 has 16 residues. Germline assignment: CDR1 SGHDT and CDR2 YYEEEE. The CDR3 here is CASSPLGLADTDTQYF. The CDR3 nucleotides are TGTGCCAGCAGCCCACTAGGACTAGCGGATACAGATACGCAGTATTTT.

Worth noting for this clonotype: A much larger clonotype is one base distant, so this may be a read error. V is TRBV2 and J is TRBJ2-1; 8 bases map to TRBD2. The CDR3 covers 13 residues. Germline V lookup: CDR1 SNHLY, CDR2 FYNNEI. J lost 10 bases, V lost 5 bases, and 7 bases had no gene match. DNA of the CDR3: TGTGCCAGCAGTATGACTAGCGTGGGCGAGCAGTTCTTC. Encoded protein: CASSMTSVGEQFF.

The rearrangement joins TRBV9 to TRBJ2-2; TRBD1 agrees at 9 bases. Germline V lookup: CDR1 SGDLS, CDR2 YYNGEE. CDR3 length equals 19 residues. The V and J ends lost 3 bases and 3 bases, in that order; junction bases with no gene match: 15. CDR3 loop: CASSAPGTGRALDTGELFF. CDR3 DNA sequence: TGTGCCAGCAGCGCGCCAGGGACAGGGAGGGCGTTGGACACCGGGGAGCTGTTTTTT.

The V call is TRBV25-1, the J call TRBJ2-5; no reliable D call. Germline-derived CDR1 and CDR2 are MGHDK and SYGVNS. V was clipped by 6 bases and J by 2 bases, with 10 bases between them. The CDR3 spans 13 residues. The CDR3 loop is CASSHGLQETQYF. The CDR3 DNA reads as TGTGCCAGCAGCCACGGGCTACAAGAGACCCAGTACTTC.

This clonotype appeared many times. This chain links TRBV5-1 with TRBJ1-2, with D unresolved. Trimming stripped 0 bases from V and 8 bases from J, with 8 bases between. Germline-derived CDR1 and CDR2 are SGHRS and YFSETQ. This CDR3 spans 12 amino acids. The chain's CDR3 is CASSLDREGYTF. The CDR3 DNA reads TGCGCCAGCAGCTTGGACCGGGAGGGCTACACCTTC.

This clonotype was seen many times. The chain combines TRBV4-3 with TRBJ2-7; 7 nucleotides agree with TRBD2. The CDR3 covers 15 residues. The V gene end was trimmed by 2 bases and the J gene end by 0 bases; junction bases not matched to a gene: 4. Germline V CDR1 and CDR2: LGHNA, YSLEER. The CDR3 DNA follows: TGCGCCAGCAGCCAAAAGGCGGGAGACTCCTACGAGCAGTACTTC. Its translation is CASSQKAGDSYEQYF.

Ten or more counts support this clonotype. The chain links TRBV12-3 or TRBV12-4 to TRBJ1-1; D is unresolved. Trimming pared 6 bases from V and 0 bases from J, leaving 8 bases between. CDR3 size: 13 residues. This CDR3 is CASRPYMNTEAFF. In nucleotides, the CDR3 is TGTGCCAGCAGACCTTATATGAACACTGAAGCTTTCTTT.

This clonotype was observed at least ten times. The V and J genes are TRBV30 and TRBJ2-1, with a possible D match to TRBD1 (5 bases). V lost 1 base and J 4 bases, leaving 5 bases between the germline ends. Germline V gene data show CDR1 as GTSNPN and CDR2 as SVGIG (reference sequence). The CDR3 totals 12 residues. CDR3 bases: TGTGCCTGGAGTGGGACATACAATGAGCAGTTCTTC. Its translation: CAWSGTYNEQFF.

This clonotype has a handful of counts. The chain combines TRBV4-3 with TRBJ2-7; D gene ambiguous. The CDR3 runs 15 residues. V lost 0 bases, J lost 2 bases, and 11 bases lay in between. CDR1 and CDR2 from the germline V gene are LGHNA and YSLEER. CDR3 coding DNA: TGCGCCAGCAGCCAAGATTGGCTAGATCCCTACGAGCAGTACTTC. Protein: CASSQDWLDPYEQYF.

This clonotype was seen at least ten times. This chain joins TRBV21-1 and TRBJ1-4; the table gives TRBD1 as D, unverified against the DNA. TRBV21-1 is an annotated pseudogene. The CDR3 totals 15 residues. The CDR3 nucleotides are TGTGCCAGCATCCCATCCCAGGGACAGAATGAAAAACTGTTTTTT. It is translated as CASIPSQGQNEKLFF.

This clonotype was counted at least ten times. V gene TRBV4-3 combines with J gene TRBJ2-2; D remains ambiguous. Germline CDR1 LGHNA, CDR2 YSLEER. The CDR3 extends over 14 amino acids. Trimming removed 4 bases at V and 5 bases at J, with 11 bases between. For the CDR3, the DNA is TGCGCCAGCAGCCCTCTCTCCAGGACCGGGGAGCTGTTTTTT. Translated: CASSPLSRTGELFF.

This clonotype was counted at least ten times. This chain links TRBV7-2 with TRBJ2-2; 14 nucleotides agree with TRBD2. The CDR3 is made up of 17 amino acids. With V trimmed by 5 bases and J by 4 bases, 6 bases remained unmatched. Germline CDR1 SGHTA, CDR2 FQGNSA. CDR3 bases: TGTGCCAGCAGCATCGGGACTAGCGGGGGCCTCACCGGGGAGCTGTTTTTT. This gives the protein CASSIGTSGGLTGELFF.

Ten or more counts support this clonotype. The chain joins TRBV20-1 to TRBJ2-5; D not certain. V lost 0 bases to trimming and J lost 2 bases, with 19 bases between them. This CDR3 spans 17 amino acids. Germline CDR1 is DFQATT and CDR2 is SNEGSKA (reference sequence). CDR3 sequence (DNA): TGCAGTGCTAGAGACTTTCTCCAGCAGGCCCCTCAAGAGACCCAGTACTTC. Its translation: CSARDFLQQAPQETQYF.

Ten or more counts support this clonotype. This chain joins TRBV11-2 and TRBJ2-2, with D tentatively TRBD2 (6 bases). There are 15 residues in the CDR3. V was cut by 2 bases and J by 3 bases, with 10 bases left in between. Germline assignment: CDR1 SGHAT and CDR2 FQNNGV. CDR3: CASSLSGADTGELFF. CDR3 coding DNA: TGTGCCAGCAGCTTATCGGGAGCGGACACCGGGGAGCTGTTTTTT.

Ten or more counts support this clonotype. V is TRBV5-4 and J is TRBJ2-5; D gene uncertain. From germline, CDR1 is SGHNT and CDR2 YYREEE (reference sequence). The CDR3 runs 13 residues. Trimming left V 0 bases short and J 1 base short, with 4 bases between. The CDR3 DNA reads TGTGCCAGCAGCTTGGACAGCCAAGAGACCCAGTACTTC. Translation gives CASSLDSQETQYF.

There are many counts of this clonotype. The chain joins TRBV9 to TRBJ1-1, with a possible D match to TRBD1 (5 bases). This CDR3 comprises 16 residues. The V gene's germline CDR1 is SGDLS and CDR2 YYNGEE. Trimming left V 0 bases short and J 4 bases short, with 16 bases between. CDR3: CASSVGPGGAGTEAFF. The CDR3 DNA follows: TGTGCCAGCAGCGTAGGTCCAGGAGGGGCCGGCACTGAAGCTTTCTTT.